This record concerns one T cell receptor beta chain sequence. Its antigen is not identified. Assay: immunoSEQ multiplex PCR; the TCRdb copy retains only in-frame clones and omits some. In the table there are some 140,000 clones, roughly 86% of which are singletons. V lost 2 bases and J 4 bases, leaving 6 bases between the germline ends. Germline lookup yields CDR1 SGHRS and CDR2 YFSETQ. The CDR3 loop spans 13 amino acids. This sample stems from a study of cytomegalovirus exposure and HLA in healthy donors. Study-level findings and limits: In vitro assays verified that three CMV-associated chains recognized CMV antigens specifically. Listed as cytomegalovirus-associated were 150 to 200 TCR beta chains.

Sequencing used PBMCs. J is TRBJ1-4 and V is TRBV5-1; D unclear. The TCR originated in a young woman in good health and CMV-seronegative. CDR3 nucleotide sequence: TGCGCCAGCAGCTTTGGGCTTAATGAAAAACTGTTTTTT. Amino acid sequence: CASSFGLNEKLFF.